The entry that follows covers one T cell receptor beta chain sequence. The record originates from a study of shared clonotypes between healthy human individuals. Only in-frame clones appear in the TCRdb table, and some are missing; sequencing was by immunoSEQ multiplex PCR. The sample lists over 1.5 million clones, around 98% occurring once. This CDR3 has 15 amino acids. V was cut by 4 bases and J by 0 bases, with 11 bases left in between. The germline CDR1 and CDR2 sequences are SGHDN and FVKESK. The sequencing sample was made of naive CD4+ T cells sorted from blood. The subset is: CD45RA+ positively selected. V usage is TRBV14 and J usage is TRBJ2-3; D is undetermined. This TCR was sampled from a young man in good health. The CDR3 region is CASSPRLSSTDTQYF. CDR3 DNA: TGTGCCAGCAGCCCACGATTGTCTAGCACAGATACGCAGTATTTT. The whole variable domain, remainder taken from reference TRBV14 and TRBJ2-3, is EAGVTQFPSHSVIEKGQTVTLRCDPISGHDNLYWYRRVMGKEIKFLLHFVKESKQDESGMPNNRFLAERTGGTYSTLKVQPAELEDSGVYFCASSPRLSSTDTQYFGPGTRLTVL.